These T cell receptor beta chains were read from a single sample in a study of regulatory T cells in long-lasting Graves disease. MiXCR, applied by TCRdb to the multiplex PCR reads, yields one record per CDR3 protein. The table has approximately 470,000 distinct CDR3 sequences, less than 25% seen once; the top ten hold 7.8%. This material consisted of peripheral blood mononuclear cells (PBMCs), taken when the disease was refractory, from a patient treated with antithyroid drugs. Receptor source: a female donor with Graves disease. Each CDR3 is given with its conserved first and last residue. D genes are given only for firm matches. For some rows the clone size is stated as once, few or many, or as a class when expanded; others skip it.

cdr3_nt: TGTGCCAGCAGTTTATCGGCGGACAGGACTAGCGCCTGGGGGAACGAGCAGTACTTC; cdr3_aa: CASSLSADRTSAWGNEQYF; clone_size: -; d_call: TRBD2; j_call: TRBJ2-7; v_call: TRBV27; cdr3_length: 19
cdr3_nt: TGTGCCAGCAGCTTAGTTTTTGGAGAGTACGAGCAGTACTTC; cdr3_aa: CASSLVFGEYEQYF; clone_size: many; d_call: -; j_call: TRBJ2-7; v_call: TRBV7-2; cdr3_length: 14
cdr3_nt: TGTGCCACCAGTGATAGGGACTACCAGGGTGAGCAGTTCTTC; cdr3_aa: CATSDRDYQGEQFF; clone_size: few; d_call: TRBD2; j_call: TRBJ2-1; v_call: TRBV24-1; cdr3_length: 14
cdr3_nt: TGCAGCGTTGTGGAGATCGGTCTTGTTGATGAGCAGTTCTTC; cdr3_aa: CSVVEIGLVDEQFF; clone_size: -; d_call: -; j_call: TRBJ2-1; v_call: TRBV29-1; cdr3_length: 14
cdr3_nt: TGTGCCAGCAGTCTAGGACTAGCGGGAATTTACAATGAGCAGTTCTTC; cdr3_aa: CASSLGLAGIYNEQFF; clone_size: -; d_call: TRBD2; j_call: TRBJ2-1; v_call: TRBV28; cdr3_length: 16
cdr3_nt: TGTGCCAGCAGCTTCTCCGGGACGCGCTGTGGAGGAAACACCATATATTTT; cdr3_aa: CASSFSGTRCGGNTIYF; clone_size: -; d_call: -; j_call: TRBJ1-3; v_call: TRBV7-3; cdr3_length: 17
cdr3_nt: TGTGCCAGCAGCTGGGCGGGGACAGGGAAAGGCGAGCAGTACTTC; cdr3_aa: CASSWAGTGKGEQYF; clone_size: many; d_call: TRBD1; j_call: TRBJ2-7; v_call: TRBV7-9; cdr3_length: 15
cdr3_nt: TGTGCCAGCAGCCAAGGGATGAGCACCATATATTTT; cdr3_aa: CASSQGMSTIYF; clone_size: -; d_call: -; j_call: TRBJ1-3; v_call: TRBV3-1; cdr3_length: 12
cdr3_nt: TGTGCCAGCAGTCTCCCGAGACATTACGAGCAGTACTTC; cdr3_aa: CASSLPRHYEQYF; clone_size: many; d_call: -; j_call: TRBJ2-7; v_call: TRBV28; cdr3_length: 13
cdr3_nt: TGTGCCAGCAGCGTAGGCGGCGGAGACTCCTACGAGCAGTACTTC; cdr3_aa: CASSVGGGDSYEQYF; clone_size: few; d_call: -; j_call: TRBJ2-7; v_call: TRBV9; cdr3_length: 15
cdr3_nt: TGTGCCACTAGGGTGATGAACACTGAAGCTTTCTTT; cdr3_aa: CATRVMNTEAFF; clone_size: many; d_call: -; j_call: TRBJ1-1; v_call: TRBV28; cdr3_length: 12
cdr3_nt: TGTGCCAGCAGCTTAATCCCGTACTATGGCTACACCTTC; cdr3_aa: CASSLIPYYGYTF; clone_size: many; d_call: -; j_call: TRBJ1-2; v_call: TRBV7-2; cdr3_length: 13
cdr3_nt: TGCAGTGCTAGAAACAGGGGATTTGGTGAAAAACTGTTTTTT; cdr3_aa: CSARNRGFGEKLFF; clone_size: -; d_call: TRBD1; j_call: TRBJ1-4; v_call: TRBV20-1; cdr3_length: 14
cdr3_nt: TGTGCCAGCAGTTACCTCGGACAAGGACGGTCTGGAAAACTGTTTTTT; cdr3_aa: CASSYLGQGRSGKLFF; clone_size: many; d_call: -; j_call: TRBJ1-4; v_call: TRBV6-2/TRBV6-3; cdr3_length: 16
cdr3_nt: TGTGCCAGCAGCCGAACCAGGGGGTGGTACGAGCAGTACTTC; cdr3_aa: CASSRTRGWYEQYF; clone_size: many; d_call: TRBD1; j_call: TRBJ2-7; v_call: TRBV28; cdr3_length: 14
cdr3_nt: TGTGCCAGCAGCCCCCAAGCGGGACAGGGCGTCTATGGCTACACCTTC; cdr3_aa: CASSPQAGQGVYGYTF; clone_size: -; d_call: TRBD1; j_call: TRBJ1-2; v_call: TRBV28; cdr3_length: 16
cdr3_nt: TGTGCCAGCAGTAGAACGGGACTAGCGGAATACTTC; cdr3_aa: CASSRTGLAEYF; clone_size: many; d_call: TRBD2; j_call: TRBJ2-5; v_call: TRBV6-1; cdr3_length: 12
cdr3_nt: TGTGCCAGCAGTTTATCTGGGACAGGGAAAAGCGGCTACACCTTC; cdr3_aa: CASSLSGTGKSGYTF; clone_size: few; d_call: TRBD1; j_call: TRBJ1-2; v_call: TRBV27; cdr3_length: 15
cdr3_nt: TGTGCCAGCAGCTTACGGGACAGCCATCCTAATAATTCACCCCTCCACTTT; cdr3_aa: CASSLRDSHPNNSPLHF; clone_size: many; d_call: TRBD1; j_call: TRBJ1-6; v_call: TRBV11-2; cdr3_length: 17
cdr3_nt: TGTGCCAGCGGTCCGACCGACGGATACTACGAGCAGTACTTC; cdr3_aa: CASGPTDGYYEQYF; clone_size: many; d_call: -; j_call: TRBJ2-7; v_call: TRBV28; cdr3_length: 14
cdr3_nt: TGTGCCAGCAGTTACTCGATCCCAAGGGGGATGAACACTGAAGCTTTCTTT; cdr3_aa: CASSYSIPRGMNTEAFF; clone_size: many; d_call: -; j_call: TRBJ1-1; v_call: TRBV6-5; cdr3_length: 17
cdr3_nt: TGTGCCAGCAGCTTATGGGCAGGGGTATACGAGCAGTACTTC; cdr3_aa: CASSLWAGVYEQYF; clone_size: few; d_call: -; j_call: TRBJ2-7; v_call: TRBV11-2; cdr3_length: 14
cdr3_nt: TGTGCTAGCAGCCCTGGGACTAGCGGCGAGCAGTACTTC; cdr3_aa: CASSPGTSGEQYF; clone_size: many; d_call: TRBD2; j_call: TRBJ2-7; v_call: TRBV7-7; cdr3_length: 13
cdr3_nt: TGTGCCAGCAGTCCGACAGGGAGATCCACAGATACGCAGTATTTT; cdr3_aa: CASSPTGRSTDTQYF; clone_size: -; d_call: TRBD1; j_call: TRBJ2-3; v_call: TRBV28; cdr3_length: 15
cdr3_nt: TGTGCCAGCAGCCAAGATCGCGGTGGGAGAGGGATGTGGGAGCAGTACTTC; cdr3_aa: CASSQDRGGRGMWEQYF; clone_size: few; d_call: -; j_call: TRBJ2-7; v_call: TRBV14; cdr3_length: 17
cdr3_nt: TGTGCCACCAGTGACTCTGCTCGGGGTTATACCGGGGAGCTGTTTTTT; cdr3_aa: CATSDSARGYTGELFF; clone_size: many; d_call: -; j_call: TRBJ2-2; v_call: TRBV24-1; cdr3_length: 16
cdr3_nt: TGCAGTGCTAGAGAGGGGACGGTCACCGGGGAGCTGTTTTTT; cdr3_aa: CSAREGTVTGELFF; clone_size: -; d_call: -; j_call: TRBJ2-2; v_call: TRBV20-1; cdr3_length: 14
cdr3_nt: TGTGCCAGCAGTTTAATTAGCGGGAGGGTCTACGAGCAGTACTTC; cdr3_aa: CASSLISGRVYEQYF; clone_size: many; d_call: TRBD2; j_call: TRBJ2-7; v_call: TRBV27; cdr3_length: 15
cdr3_nt: TGTGCCAGCAGCTTCGGCCTCCCCAACGAGCAGTACTTC; cdr3_aa: CASSFGLPNEQYF; clone_size: many; d_call: -; j_call: TRBJ2-7; v_call: TRBV11-1; cdr3_length: 13
cdr3_nt: TGCAGCGTTGAACCAACGGAGGGTTCCTATGGCTACACCTTC; cdr3_aa: CSVEPTEGSYGYTF; clone_size: many; d_call: -; j_call: TRBJ1-2; v_call: TRBV29-1; cdr3_length: 14
cdr3_nt: TGTGCCAGCAGCTTGGGACTAGCGGGGGCCCCGTACTTC; cdr3_aa: CASSLGLAGAPYF; clone_size: few; d_call: TRBD2; j_call: TRBJ2-7; v_call: TRBV7-9; cdr3_length: 13
cdr3_nt: TGCGCCAGCAGCCAATCCCCAGGGGCAGGGAACTACGAGCAGTACTTC; cdr3_aa: CASSQSPGAGNYEQYF; clone_size: -; d_call: -; j_call: TRBJ2-7; v_call: TRBV4-1; cdr3_length: 16
cdr3_nt: TGTGCCAGCAGTCTCTATCGGGATCCCTCTGTGTATTTT; cdr3_aa: CASSLYRDPSVYF; clone_size: few; d_call: -; j_call: TRBJ2-3; v_call: TRBV12-3/TRBV12-4; cdr3_length: 13
cdr3_nt: TGTGCCAGCAGTATATCCGGCCAACTATATGGCTACACCTTC; cdr3_aa: CASSISGQLYGYTF; clone_size: many; d_call: -; j_call: TRBJ1-2; v_call: TRBV12-3/TRBV12-4; cdr3_length: 14
cdr3_nt: TGTGCCAGCAGCAGAAGCTCCTATAATTCACCCCTCCACTTT; cdr3_aa: CASSRSSYNSPLHF; clone_size: many; d_call: -; j_call: TRBJ1-6; v_call: TRBV6-1; cdr3_length: 14
cdr3_nt: TGTGCCAGCAGTCTGCGGCTGGGGACTGAAGCTTTCTTT; cdr3_aa: CASSLRLGTEAFF; clone_size: -; d_call: -; j_call: TRBJ1-1; v_call: TRBV7-6; cdr3_length: 13
cdr3_nt: TGTGCCAGTATTGACACGGCCAGCACAGATACGCAGTATTTT; cdr3_aa: CASIDTASTDTQYF; clone_size: -; d_call: -; j_call: TRBJ2-3; v_call: TRBV19; cdr3_length: 14
cdr3_nt: TGTGCCAGCAGTCGGACAGTGTTTAAGAGGAACACTGAAGCTTTCTTT; cdr3_aa: CASSRTVFKRNTEAFF; clone_size: few; d_call: -; j_call: TRBJ1-1; v_call: TRBV6-2/TRBV6-3; cdr3_length: 16
cdr3_nt: TGTGCCAGCACCCAACAAGGCGGGGTATTCTATACTGAAGCTTTCTTT; cdr3_aa: CASTQQGGVFYTEAFF; clone_size: -; d_call: -; j_call: TRBJ1-1; v_call: TRBV6-1; cdr3_length: 16
cdr3_nt: TGTGCCAGCACGGTTCTGGGAGGCGATTCACCCCTCCACTTT; cdr3_aa: CASTVLGGDSPLHF; clone_size: many; d_call: -; j_call: TRBJ1-6; v_call: TRBV27; cdr3_length: 14
cdr3_nt: TGTGCCAGCAGCTTTTCCGGGACAGTGCCCGGGGAGCTGTTTTTT; cdr3_aa: CASSFSGTVPGELFF; clone_size: -; d_call: TRBD1; j_call: TRBJ2-2; v_call: TRBV5-6; cdr3_length: 15
cdr3_nt: TGTGCCATTTTAGCGGGAGTAGGCGAGACCCAGTACTTC; cdr3_aa: CAILAGVGETQYF; clone_size: many; d_call: TRBD2; j_call: TRBJ2-5; v_call: TRBV2; cdr3_length: 13
cdr3_nt: TGTGCCAGCAGTGCGGGACTAGCGGGACAAGAGCAGTACTTC; cdr3_aa: CASSAGLAGQEQYF; clone_size: -; d_call: TRBD2; j_call: TRBJ2-7; v_call: TRBV6-1; cdr3_length: 14
cdr3_nt: TGTGCCAGCAGTGCCCCCCCAGGGATCGGCGCTTTCTTT; cdr3_aa: CASSAPPGIGAFF; clone_size: many; d_call: -; j_call: TRBJ1-1; v_call: TRBV12-3/TRBV12-4; cdr3_length: 13
cdr3_nt: TGTGCCAGCAGTTTAGGCTCAGTGAACACCGGGGAGCTGTTTTTT; cdr3_aa: CASSLGSVNTGELFF; clone_size: few; d_call: -; j_call: TRBJ2-2; v_call: TRBV27; cdr3_length: 15
cdr3_nt: TGTGCCAGCAGCGGGACAGTCGGGCGTCGCAATCAGCCCCAGCATTTT; cdr3_aa: CASSGTVGRRNQPQHF; clone_size: many; d_call: TRBD1; j_call: TRBJ1-5; v_call: TRBV16; cdr3_length: 16
cdr3_nt: TGCAGCGTTTGTCGGGACTCCTACGAGCAGTACTTC; cdr3_aa: CSVCRDSYEQYF; clone_size: -; d_call: -; j_call: TRBJ2-7; v_call: TRBV29-1; cdr3_length: 12
cdr3_nt: TGTGCCAGCAGTTTTTACCAGGGGAGCCCTAACTATGGCTACACCTTC; cdr3_aa: CASSFYQGSPNYGYTF; clone_size: -; d_call: -; j_call: TRBJ1-2; v_call: TRBV12-3/TRBV12-4; cdr3_length: 16
cdr3_nt: TGTGCCAGTAATGGGTTAGCCAAAAACATTCAGTACTTC; cdr3_aa: CASNGLAKNIQYF; clone_size: few; d_call: -; j_call: TRBJ2-4; v_call: TRBV19; cdr3_length: 13
cdr3_nt: TGTGCCAGCAGCTCGGTCGTGGGACAGCCACAAGAGACCCAGTACTTC; cdr3_aa: CASSSVVGQPQETQYF; clone_size: many; d_call: TRBD1; j_call: TRBJ2-5; v_call: TRBV7-2; cdr3_length: 16
cdr3_nt: TGTGCCAGCAGTTCGTCTAGGGGCACTGAAGCTTTCTTT; cdr3_aa: CASSSSRGTEAFF; clone_size: many; d_call: -; j_call: TRBJ1-1; v_call: TRBV27; cdr3_length: 13
cdr3_nt: TGTGCCAGCAGTTCCGAAACGGGCCTCGTGGGTAATTCACCCCTCCACTTT; cdr3_aa: CASSSETGLVGNSPLHF; clone_size: many; d_call: -; j_call: TRBJ1-6; v_call: TRBV28; cdr3_length: 17
cdr3_nt: TGCAGTGCTAGAGTATTCCCGGACTACGAGCAGTACTTC; cdr3_aa: CSARVFPDYEQYF; clone_size: many; d_call: -; j_call: TRBJ2-7; v_call: TRBV20-1; cdr3_length: 13
cdr3_nt: TGTGCCAGCAGCTTTGAAGCAGATACGCAGTATTTT; cdr3_aa: CASSFEADTQYF; clone_size: few; d_call: -; j_call: TRBJ2-3; v_call: TRBV7-9; cdr3_length: 12
cdr3_nt: TGTGCCATCAGTGGCACGGGACTAGGAATAAGTCGAGAGCAGTACTTC; cdr3_aa: CAISGTGLGISREQYF; clone_size: few; d_call: TRBD2; j_call: TRBJ2-7; v_call: TRBV10-3; cdr3_length: 16
cdr3_nt: TGTGCCACCAGCAGCACAGGGACCGGTGAAGCTTTCTTT; cdr3_aa: CATSSTGTGEAFF; clone_size: many; d_call: -; j_call: TRBJ1-1; v_call: TRBV15; cdr3_length: 13
cdr3_nt: TGTGCCATCAGTGGAAGGACAGGGGGGTACGAGCAGTACTTC; cdr3_aa: CAISGRTGGYEQYF; clone_size: few; d_call: TRBD1; j_call: TRBJ2-7; v_call: TRBV10-3; cdr3_length: 14
cdr3_nt: TGTGCCAGCAGTCCCTGGGTTATGATAGCGGGTTCCTACGAGCAGTACTTC; cdr3_aa: CASSPWVMIAGSYEQYF; clone_size: -; d_call: TRBD2; j_call: TRBJ2-7; v_call: TRBV28; cdr3_length: 17
cdr3_nt: TGTGCCAGCAGCCATTTCGGGGGGACGAACACCGGGGAGCTGTTTTTT; cdr3_aa: CASSHFGGTNTGELFF; clone_size: -; d_call: TRBD2; j_call: TRBJ2-2; v_call: TRBV3-1; cdr3_length: 16
cdr3_nt: TGCAGCGTTGAAGACCTGACCCCCGGGACAGGGACGGATGGCTACACCTTC; cdr3_aa: CSVEDLTPGTGTDGYTF; clone_size: -; d_call: TRBD1; j_call: TRBJ1-2; v_call: TRBV29-1; cdr3_length: 17